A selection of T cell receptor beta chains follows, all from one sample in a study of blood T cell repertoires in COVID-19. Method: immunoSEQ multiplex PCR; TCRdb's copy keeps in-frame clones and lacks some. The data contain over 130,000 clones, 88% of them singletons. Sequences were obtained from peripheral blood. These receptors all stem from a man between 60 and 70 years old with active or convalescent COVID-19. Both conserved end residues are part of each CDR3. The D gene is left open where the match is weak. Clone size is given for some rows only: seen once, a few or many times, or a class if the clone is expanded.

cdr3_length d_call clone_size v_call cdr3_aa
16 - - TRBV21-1 CASSGLAEPSYNEQFF
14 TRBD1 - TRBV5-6 CASSHGTATEKLFF
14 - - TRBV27 CASRPPRPAYEQYF
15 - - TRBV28 CASTSSGEANEKLFF
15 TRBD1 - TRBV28 CASSLGLDRGGGYTF
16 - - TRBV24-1 CATSDPSGDAYNEQFF
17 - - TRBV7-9 CASSLGGGISGANVLTF
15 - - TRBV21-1 CASSMEDASYNEQFF
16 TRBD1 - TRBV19 CASSTRDRGSPYEQYF
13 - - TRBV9 CASSVGRGNTIYF
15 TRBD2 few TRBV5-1 CASSVTSGGSYEQYF
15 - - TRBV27 CAAGGGGGVGYGYTF
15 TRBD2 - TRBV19 CASRKTSGAYNEQFF
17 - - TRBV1 CTSSHATTAGVNTEAFF
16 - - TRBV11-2 CASSLRTGEGENIQYF
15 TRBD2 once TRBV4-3 CASSPGLAGGGEQYF
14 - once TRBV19 CASSILGPGEKLFF
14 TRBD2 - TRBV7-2 CASSLPGGGNIQYF
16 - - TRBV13 CASSLGVAGSYNEQFF
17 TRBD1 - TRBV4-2 CASSQEGQGFNTGELFF
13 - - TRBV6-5 CASSSGSNRPQHF
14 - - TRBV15 CATSGREVGQPQHF
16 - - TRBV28 CASSLWGPGTNQPQHF
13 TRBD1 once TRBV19 CASRTRDRAEAFF
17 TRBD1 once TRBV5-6 CASSFGLRTGHNEKLFF
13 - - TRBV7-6 CASSYRRLDEQYF
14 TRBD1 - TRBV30 CAWTKTGEREKLFF
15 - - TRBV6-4 CASSPRGGPYNEQFF
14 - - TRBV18 CASSPWGGNTEAFF
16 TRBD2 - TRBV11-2 CASRAGLAGRQETQYF
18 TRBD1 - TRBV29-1 CSVDRGGTGGSTRDTQYF
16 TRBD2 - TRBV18 CASSPLTSVSYNEQFF
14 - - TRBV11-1 CASSPLVRNTEAFF
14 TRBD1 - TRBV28 CASSPLRGPYGYTF
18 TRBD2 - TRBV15 CATSRWGAGGRGYNEQFF
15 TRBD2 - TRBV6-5 CASRTQSGRGYEQYF
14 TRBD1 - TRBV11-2 CASSPLTGGYEQYF
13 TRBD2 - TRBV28 CASKGLNQETQYF
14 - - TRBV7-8 CASSLGQVNQPQHF
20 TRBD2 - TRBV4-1 CASSQGRPGTSGRHSYEQYF
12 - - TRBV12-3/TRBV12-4 CASSPGQYEQYF
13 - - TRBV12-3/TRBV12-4 CASSLSTVYGYTF
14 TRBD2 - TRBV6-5 CASSRGLADYEQYF
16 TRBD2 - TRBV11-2 CASSLGGSGVTDTQYF
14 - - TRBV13 CASSLVRIGSGYTF
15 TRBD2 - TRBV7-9 CASSLSLAGANEQYF
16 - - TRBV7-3 CASSLTRRGSGNTIYF
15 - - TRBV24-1 CATSDPTRADNEQFF
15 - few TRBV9 CASSVADYSGNTIYF
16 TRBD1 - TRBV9 CASSDSTGAVYNEQFF
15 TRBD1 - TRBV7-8 CASSIQGVSNQPQHF
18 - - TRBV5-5 CASSSLGGDRPNTGELFF
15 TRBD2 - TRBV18 CASSPSGLANNEQFF